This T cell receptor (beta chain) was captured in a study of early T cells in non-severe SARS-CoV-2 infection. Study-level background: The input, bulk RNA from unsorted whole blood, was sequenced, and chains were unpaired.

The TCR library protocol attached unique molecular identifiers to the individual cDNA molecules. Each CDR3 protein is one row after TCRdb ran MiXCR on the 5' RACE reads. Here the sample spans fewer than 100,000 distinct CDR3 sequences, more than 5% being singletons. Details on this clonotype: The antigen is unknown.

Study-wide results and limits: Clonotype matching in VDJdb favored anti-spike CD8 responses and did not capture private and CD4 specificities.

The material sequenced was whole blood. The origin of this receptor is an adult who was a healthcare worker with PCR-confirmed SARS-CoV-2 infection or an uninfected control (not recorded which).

The DNA of the CDR3 is TGCGCCAGCAGTTCTTATTCGGCCCCCTCGGAAGAGACCCAGTACTTC. Translation gives CASSSYSAPSEETQYF. This chain uses TRBV5-1 with TRBJ2-5, with D uncertain. CDR3 length equals 16 residues. Germline V CDR1 and CDR2: SGHRS, YFSETQ. The V and J ends lost 5 bases and 3 bases respectively, with 20 bases between them.